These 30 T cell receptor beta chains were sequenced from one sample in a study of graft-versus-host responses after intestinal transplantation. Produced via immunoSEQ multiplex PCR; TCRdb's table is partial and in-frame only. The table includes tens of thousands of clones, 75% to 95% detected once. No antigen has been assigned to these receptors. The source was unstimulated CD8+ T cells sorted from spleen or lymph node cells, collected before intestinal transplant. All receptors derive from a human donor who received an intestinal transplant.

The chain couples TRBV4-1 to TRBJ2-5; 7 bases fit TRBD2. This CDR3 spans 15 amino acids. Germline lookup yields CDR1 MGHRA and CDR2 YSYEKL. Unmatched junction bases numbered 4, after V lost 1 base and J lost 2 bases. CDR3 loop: CASSQGWGGQETQYF. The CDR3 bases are TGCGCCAGCAGCCAAGGTTGGGGGGGGCAAGAGACCCAGTACTTC.

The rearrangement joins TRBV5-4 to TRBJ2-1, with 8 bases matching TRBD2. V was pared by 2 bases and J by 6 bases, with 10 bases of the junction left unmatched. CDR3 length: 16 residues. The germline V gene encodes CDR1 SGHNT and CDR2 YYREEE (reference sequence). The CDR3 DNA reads TGTGCCAGCAGCTTATTTACTAGCGGACTAGCCAATGAGCAGTTCTTC. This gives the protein CASSLFTSGLANEQFF. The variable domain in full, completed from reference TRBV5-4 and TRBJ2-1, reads ETGVTQSPTHLIKTRGQQVTLRCSSQSGHNTVSWYQQALGQGPQFIFQYYREEENGRGNFPPRFSGLQFPNYSSELNVNALELDDSALYLCASSLFTSGLANEQFFGPGTRLTVL.

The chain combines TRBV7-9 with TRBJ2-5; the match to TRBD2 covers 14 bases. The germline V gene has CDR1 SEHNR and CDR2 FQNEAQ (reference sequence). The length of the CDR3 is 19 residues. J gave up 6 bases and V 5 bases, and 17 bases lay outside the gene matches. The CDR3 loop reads CASSARLAGGPRETQTQYF. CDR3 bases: TGTGCCAGCAGCGCTCGACTAGCGGGGGGGCCGAGGGAGACCCAGACCCAGTACTTC.

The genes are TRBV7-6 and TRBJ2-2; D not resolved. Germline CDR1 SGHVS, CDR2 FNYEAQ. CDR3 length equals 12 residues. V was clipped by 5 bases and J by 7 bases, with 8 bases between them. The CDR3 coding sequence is TGTGCCAGCAGCCCCCTCGGCGGGGAGCTGTTTTTT. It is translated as CASSPLGGELFF.

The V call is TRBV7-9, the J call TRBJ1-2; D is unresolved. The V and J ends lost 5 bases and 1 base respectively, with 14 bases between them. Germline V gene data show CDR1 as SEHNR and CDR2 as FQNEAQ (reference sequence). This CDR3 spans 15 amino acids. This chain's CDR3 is CASSLPPEDNYGYTF. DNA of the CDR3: TGTGCCAGCAGCCTACCACCGGAGGATAACTATGGCTACACCTTC.

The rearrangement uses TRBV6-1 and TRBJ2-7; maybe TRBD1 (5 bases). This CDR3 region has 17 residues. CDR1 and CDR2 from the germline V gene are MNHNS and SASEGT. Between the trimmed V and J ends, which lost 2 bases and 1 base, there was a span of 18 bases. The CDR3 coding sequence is TGTGCCAGCAGTGAATCGCTGGGGCCGTCCCGTTCCTACGAGCAGTACTTC. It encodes CASSESLGPSRSYEQYF.

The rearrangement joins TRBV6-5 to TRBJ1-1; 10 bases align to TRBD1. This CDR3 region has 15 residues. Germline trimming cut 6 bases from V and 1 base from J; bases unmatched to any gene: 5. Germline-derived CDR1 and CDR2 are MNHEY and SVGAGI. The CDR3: CASSLGTGENTEAFF. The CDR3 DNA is TGTGCCAGCAGCCTCGGGACAGGGGAGAACACTGAAGCTTTCTTT.

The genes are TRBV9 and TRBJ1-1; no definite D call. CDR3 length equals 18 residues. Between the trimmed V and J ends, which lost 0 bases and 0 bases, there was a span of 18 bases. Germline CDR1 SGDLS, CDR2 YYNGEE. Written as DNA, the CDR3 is TGTGCCAGCAGCGTAGCTGGTCAGATGGGCCATATGAACACTGAAGCTTTCTTT. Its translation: CASSVAGQMGHMNTEAFF.

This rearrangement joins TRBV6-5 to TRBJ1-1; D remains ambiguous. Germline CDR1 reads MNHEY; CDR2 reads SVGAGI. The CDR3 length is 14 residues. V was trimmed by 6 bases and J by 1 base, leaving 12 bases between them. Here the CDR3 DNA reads TGTGCCAGCAGCCTACTCATTACGAACACTGAAGCTTTCTTT. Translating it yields CASSLLITNTEAFF.

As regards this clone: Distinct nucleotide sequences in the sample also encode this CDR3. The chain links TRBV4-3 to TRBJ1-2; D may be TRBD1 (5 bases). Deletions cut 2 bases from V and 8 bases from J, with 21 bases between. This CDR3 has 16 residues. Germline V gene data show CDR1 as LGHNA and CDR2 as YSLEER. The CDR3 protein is CASSQSLFVGQLGYTF. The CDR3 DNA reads TGCGCCAGCAGCCAATCCCTTTTTGTGGGGCAGCTGGGCTACACCTTC.

DNA for the CDR3: TGTGCCAGCAGCTTATGGGAGGCCGAGCAGTACTTC. Translating it yields CASSLWEAEQYF. This chain connects TRBV7-9 to TRBJ2-7; TRBD2 is a possible D gene (6 bases). Germline V gives CDR1 SEHNR, CDR2 FQNEAQ (reference sequence). The CDR3 totals 12 residues. The V gene lost 2 bases and the J gene lost 6 bases, with 8 bases spanning the gap.

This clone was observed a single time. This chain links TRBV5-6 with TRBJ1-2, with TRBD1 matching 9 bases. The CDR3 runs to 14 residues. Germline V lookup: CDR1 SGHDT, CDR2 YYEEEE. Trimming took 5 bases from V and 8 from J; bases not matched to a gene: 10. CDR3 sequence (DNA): TGTGCCAGCAGTTATCAGACAGGGGGTGAAGGCTACACCTTC. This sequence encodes CASSYQTGGEGYTF.

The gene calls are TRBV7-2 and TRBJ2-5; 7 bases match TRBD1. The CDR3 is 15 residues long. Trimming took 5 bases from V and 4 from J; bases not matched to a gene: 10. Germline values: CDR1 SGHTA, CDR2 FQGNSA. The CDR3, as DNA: TGTGCCAGCAGCGCCTACGACAGGGTGGTAGAGACCCAGTACTTC. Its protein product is CASSAYDRVVETQYF.

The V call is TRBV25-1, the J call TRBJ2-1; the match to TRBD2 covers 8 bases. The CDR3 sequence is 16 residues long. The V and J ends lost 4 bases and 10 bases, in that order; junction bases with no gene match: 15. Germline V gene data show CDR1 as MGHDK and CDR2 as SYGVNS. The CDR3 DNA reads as TGTGCCAGCAGTGTACCTATAGCGGGATCTCGGGGCGAGCAGTTCTTC. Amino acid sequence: CASSVPIAGSRGEQFF.

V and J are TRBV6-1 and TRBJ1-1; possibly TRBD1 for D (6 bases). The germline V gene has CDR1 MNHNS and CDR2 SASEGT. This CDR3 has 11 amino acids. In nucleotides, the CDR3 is TGTGCAGCCAGGGGGAACACTGAAGCTTTCTTT. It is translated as CAARGNTEAFF.

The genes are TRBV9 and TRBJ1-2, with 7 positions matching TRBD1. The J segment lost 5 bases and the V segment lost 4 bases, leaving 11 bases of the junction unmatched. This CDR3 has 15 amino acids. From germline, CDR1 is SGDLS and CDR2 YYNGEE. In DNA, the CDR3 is TGTGCCAGCAGCCCCGAAGGCGGGGACAGTTATGGCTACACCTTC. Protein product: CASSPEGGDSYGYTF. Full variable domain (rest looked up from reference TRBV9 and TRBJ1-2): DSGVTQTPKHLITATGQRVTLRCSPRSGDLSVYWYQQSLDQGLQFLIQYYNGEERAKGNILERFSAQQFPDLHSELNLSSLELGDSALYFCASSPEGGDSYGYTFGSGTRLTVV.

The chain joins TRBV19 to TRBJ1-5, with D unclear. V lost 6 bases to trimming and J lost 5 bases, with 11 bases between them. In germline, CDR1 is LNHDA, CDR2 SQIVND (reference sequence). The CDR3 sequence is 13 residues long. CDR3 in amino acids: CASSARVDQPQHF. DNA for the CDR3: TGTGCCAGTAGCGCGAGGGTAGATCAGCCCCAGCATTTT.

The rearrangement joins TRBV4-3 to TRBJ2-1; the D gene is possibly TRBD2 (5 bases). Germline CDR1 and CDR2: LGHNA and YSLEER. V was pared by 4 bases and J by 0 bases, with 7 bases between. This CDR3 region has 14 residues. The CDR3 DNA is TGCGCCAGCAGCCCGGGAATCTCCTACAATGAGCAGTTCTTC. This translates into CASSPGISYNEQFF.

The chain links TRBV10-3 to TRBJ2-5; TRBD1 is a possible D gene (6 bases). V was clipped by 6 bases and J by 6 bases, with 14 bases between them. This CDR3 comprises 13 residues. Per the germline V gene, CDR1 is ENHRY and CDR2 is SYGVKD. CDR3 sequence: CAIRRQDAQTQYF. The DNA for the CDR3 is TGTGCCATCAGGAGACAGGACGCACAGACCCAGTACTTC.

CDR3 DNA sequence: TGCGCCAGCAGCCACGCCGGGACAGGGGAAAACACCATATATTTT. Translated, it gives CASSHAGTGENTIYF. This sequence joins TRBV4-1 and TRBJ1-3; 10 bases are shared with TRBD1. V was clipped by 3 bases and J by 6 bases; unmatched bases: 5. The CDR3 has 15 residues. Per the germline V gene, CDR1 is MGHRA and CDR2 is YSYEKL.

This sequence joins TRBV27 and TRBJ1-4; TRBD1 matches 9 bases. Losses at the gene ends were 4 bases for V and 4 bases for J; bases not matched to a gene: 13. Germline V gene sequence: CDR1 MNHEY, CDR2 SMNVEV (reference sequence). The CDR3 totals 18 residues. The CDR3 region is CASSYRQGGPPDNEKLFF. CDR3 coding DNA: TGTGCCAGCAGTTACCGACAGGGGGGACCTCCGGATAATGAAAAACTGTTTTTT.

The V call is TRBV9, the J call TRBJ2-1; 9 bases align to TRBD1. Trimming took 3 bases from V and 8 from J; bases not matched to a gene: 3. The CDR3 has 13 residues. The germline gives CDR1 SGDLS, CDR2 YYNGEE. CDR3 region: CASSAWTGDEQFF. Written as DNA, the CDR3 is TGTGCCAGCAGCGCTTGGACAGGGGATGAGCAGTTCTTC.

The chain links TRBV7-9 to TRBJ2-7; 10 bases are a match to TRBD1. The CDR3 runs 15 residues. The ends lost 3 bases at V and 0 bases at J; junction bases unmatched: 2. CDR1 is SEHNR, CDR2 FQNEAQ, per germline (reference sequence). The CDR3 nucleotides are TGTGCCAGCAGCTTTGGGACAGGGGACTCCTACGAGCAGTACTTC. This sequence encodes CASSFGTGDSYEQYF.

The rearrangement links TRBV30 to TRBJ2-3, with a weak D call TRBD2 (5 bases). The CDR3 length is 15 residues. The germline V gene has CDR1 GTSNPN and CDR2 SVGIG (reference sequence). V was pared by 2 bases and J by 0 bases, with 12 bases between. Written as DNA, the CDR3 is TGTGCCTGGAGTATCAGCGGACCGAGCACAGATACGCAGTATTTT. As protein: CAWSISGPSTDTQYF.

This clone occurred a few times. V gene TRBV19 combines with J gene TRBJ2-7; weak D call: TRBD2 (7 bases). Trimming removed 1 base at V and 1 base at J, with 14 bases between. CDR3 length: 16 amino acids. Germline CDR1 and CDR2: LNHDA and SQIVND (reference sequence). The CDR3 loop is CASSIAAGANSYEQYF. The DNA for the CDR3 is TGTGCCAGTAGTATAGCGGCGGGGGCCAATTCCTACGAGCAGTACTTC.

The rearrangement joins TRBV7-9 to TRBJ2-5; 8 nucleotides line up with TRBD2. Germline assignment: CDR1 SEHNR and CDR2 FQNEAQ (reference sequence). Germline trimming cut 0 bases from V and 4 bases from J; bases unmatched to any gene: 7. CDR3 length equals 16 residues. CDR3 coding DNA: TGTGCCAGCAGCTTAGCGTTGCAGAGCGGGGGAGAGACCCAGTACTTC. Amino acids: CASSLALQSGGETQYF. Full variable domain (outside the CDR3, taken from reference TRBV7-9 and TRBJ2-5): DTGVSQNPRHKITKRGQNVTFRCDPISEHNRLYWYRQTLGQGPEFLTYFQNEAQLEKSRLLSDRFSAERPKGSFSTLEIQRTEQGDSAMYLCASSLALQSGGETQYFGPGTRLLVL.

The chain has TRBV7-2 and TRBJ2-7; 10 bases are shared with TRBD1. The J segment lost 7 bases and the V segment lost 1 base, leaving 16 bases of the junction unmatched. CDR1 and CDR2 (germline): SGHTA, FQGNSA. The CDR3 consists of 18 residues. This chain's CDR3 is CASSLVAQGRQGAGEQYF. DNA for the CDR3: TGTGCCAGCAGCTTAGTCGCGCAGGGGCGACAGGGGGCGGGGGAGCAGTACTTC.

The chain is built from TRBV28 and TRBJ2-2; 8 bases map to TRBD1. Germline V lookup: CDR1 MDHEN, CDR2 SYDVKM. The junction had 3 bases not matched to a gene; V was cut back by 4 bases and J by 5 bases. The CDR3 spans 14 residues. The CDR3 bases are TGTGCCAGCAGTTACCGGACAGGGACCGGGGAGCTGTTTTTT. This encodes CASSYRTGTGELFF.

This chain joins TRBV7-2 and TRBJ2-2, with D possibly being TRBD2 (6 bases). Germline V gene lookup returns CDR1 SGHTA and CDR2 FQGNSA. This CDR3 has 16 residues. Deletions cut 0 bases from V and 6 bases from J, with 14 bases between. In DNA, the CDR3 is TGTGCCAGCAGCTTAGCATCGGGAGTTTGGTCCGGGGAGCTGTTTTTT. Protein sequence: CASSLASGVWSGELFF. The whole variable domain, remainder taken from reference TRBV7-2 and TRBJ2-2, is GAGVSQSPSNKVTEKGKDVELRCDPISGHTALYWYRQSLGQGLEFLIYFQGNSAPDKSGLPSDRFSAERTGGSVSTLTIQRTQQEDSAVYLCASSLASGVWSGELFFGEGSRLTVL.

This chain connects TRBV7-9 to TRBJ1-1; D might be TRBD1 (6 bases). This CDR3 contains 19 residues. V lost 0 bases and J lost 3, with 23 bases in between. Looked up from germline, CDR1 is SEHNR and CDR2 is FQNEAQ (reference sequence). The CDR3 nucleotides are TGTGCCAGCAGCTTAGCCAAAACGGGGGGGGGCCTGGAGGACACTGAAGCTTTCTTT. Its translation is CASSLAKTGGGLEDTEAFF.